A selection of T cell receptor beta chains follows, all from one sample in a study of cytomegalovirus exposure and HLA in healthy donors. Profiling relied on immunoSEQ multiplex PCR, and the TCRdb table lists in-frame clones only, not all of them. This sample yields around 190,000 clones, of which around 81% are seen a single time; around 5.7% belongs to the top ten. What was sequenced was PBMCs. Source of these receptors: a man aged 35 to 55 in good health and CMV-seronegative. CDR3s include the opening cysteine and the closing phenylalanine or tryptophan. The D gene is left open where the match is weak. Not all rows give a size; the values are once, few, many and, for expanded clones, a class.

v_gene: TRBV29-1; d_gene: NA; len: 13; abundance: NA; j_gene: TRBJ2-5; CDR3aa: CSVHDGRRGTQYF; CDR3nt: TGCAGCGTCCACGACGGTCGAAGGGGGACCCAGTACTTC
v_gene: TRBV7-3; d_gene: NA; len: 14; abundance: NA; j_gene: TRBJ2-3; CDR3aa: CASSPSGNTDTQYF; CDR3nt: TGTGCCAGCAGTCCGAGCGGAAACACAGATACGCAGTATTTT
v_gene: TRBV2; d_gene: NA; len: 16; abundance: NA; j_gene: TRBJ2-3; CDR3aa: CASSAGQSFSRDTQYF; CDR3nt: TGTGCCAGCAGTGCTGGACAGTCGTTTTCGAGGGATACGCAGTATTTT
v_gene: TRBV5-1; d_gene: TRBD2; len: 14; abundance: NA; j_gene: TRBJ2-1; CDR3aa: CASSLGLAGNEQFF; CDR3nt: TGCGCCAGCAGCTTGGGACTAGCAGGGAATGAGCAGTTCTTC
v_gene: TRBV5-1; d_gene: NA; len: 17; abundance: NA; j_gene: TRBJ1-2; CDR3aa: CAGSLQPDWAGDNGYTF; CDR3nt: TGCGCCGGCAGCTTACAACCCGACTGGGCAGGGGATAATGGCTACACCTTC
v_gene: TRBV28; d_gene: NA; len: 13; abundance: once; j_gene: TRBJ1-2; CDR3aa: CASRGEGGYGYTF; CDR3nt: TGTGCCAGCAGGGGGGAGGGGGGCTATGGCTACACCTTC
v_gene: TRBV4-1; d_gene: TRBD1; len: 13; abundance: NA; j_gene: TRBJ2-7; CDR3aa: CASSRRDRDEQYF; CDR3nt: TGCGCCAGCAGCCGCCGGGACAGGGACGAGCAGTACTTC
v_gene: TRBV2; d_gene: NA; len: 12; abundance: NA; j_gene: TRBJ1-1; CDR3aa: CASSADITEAFF; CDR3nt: TGTGCCAGCAGTGCCGACATCACTGAAGCTTTCTTT
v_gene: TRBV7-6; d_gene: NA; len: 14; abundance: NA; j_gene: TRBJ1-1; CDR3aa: CASSPQTGNTEAFF; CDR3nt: TGTGCCAGCAGCCCTCAGACGGGAAACACTGAAGCTTTCTTT
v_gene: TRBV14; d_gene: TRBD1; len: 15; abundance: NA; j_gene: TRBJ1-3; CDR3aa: CASSPLQGNGNTIYF; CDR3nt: TGTGCCAGCAGCCCGTTACAGGGGAACGGTAACACCATATATTTT
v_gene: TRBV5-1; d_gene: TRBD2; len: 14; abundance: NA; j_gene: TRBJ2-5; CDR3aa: CASSTGTNQETQYF; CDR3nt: TGCGCCAGCAGCACCGGGACTAACCAAGAGACCCAGTACTTC
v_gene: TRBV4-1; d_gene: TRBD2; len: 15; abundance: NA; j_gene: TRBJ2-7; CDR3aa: CASSQQWLAGYEQYF; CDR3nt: TGCGCCAGCAGCCAACAGTGGCTAGCGGGTTACGAGCAGTACTTC
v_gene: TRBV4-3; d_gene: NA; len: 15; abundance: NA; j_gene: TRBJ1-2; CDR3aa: CASSQDDSFNYGYTF; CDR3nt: TGCGCCAGCAGCCAAGACGACAGTTTTAACTATGGCTACACCTTC
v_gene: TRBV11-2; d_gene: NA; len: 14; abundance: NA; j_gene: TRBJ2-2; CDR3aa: CASSLVFRTGELFF; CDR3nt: TGTGCCAGCAGCTTAGTTTTCCGGACCGGGGAGCTGTTTTTT
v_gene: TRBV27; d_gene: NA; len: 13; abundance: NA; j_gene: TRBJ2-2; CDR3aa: CASKQDKTGELFF; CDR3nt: TGTGCCAGCAAGCAAGACAAGACCGGGGAGCTGTTTTTT
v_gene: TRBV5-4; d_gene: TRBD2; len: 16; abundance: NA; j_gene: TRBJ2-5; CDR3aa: CASSWLAGGLQETQYF; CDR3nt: TGTGCCAGCAGCTGGCTAGCGGGGGGGCTCCAAGAGACCCAGTACTTC
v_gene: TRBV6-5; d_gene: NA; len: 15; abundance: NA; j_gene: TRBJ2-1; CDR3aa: CASREDSLAYNEQFF; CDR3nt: TGTGCCAGCAGGGAGGACAGCCTTGCCTACAATGAGCAGTTCTTC
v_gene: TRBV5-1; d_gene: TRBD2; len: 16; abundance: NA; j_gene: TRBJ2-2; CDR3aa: CASSLGSGMNTGELFF; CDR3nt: TGCGCCAGCAGCTTGGGGAGCGGGATGAACACCGGGGAGCTGTTTTTT
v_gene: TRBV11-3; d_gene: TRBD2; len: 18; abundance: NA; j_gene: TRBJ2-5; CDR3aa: CASSLGGTSGRTSRTQYF; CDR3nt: TGTGCCAGCAGCTTAGGGGGTACTAGCGGGAGGACATCTAGGACCCAGTACTTC
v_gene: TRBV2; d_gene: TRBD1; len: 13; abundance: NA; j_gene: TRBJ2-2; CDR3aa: CASGTGDTGELFF; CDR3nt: TGTGCCAGCGGGACAGGGGACACCGGGGAGCTGTTTTTT
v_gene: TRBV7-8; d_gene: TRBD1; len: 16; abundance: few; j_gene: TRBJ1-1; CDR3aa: CASSDGTGSEWTEAFF; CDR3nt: TGTGCCAGCAGCGACGGGACAGGGAGTGAGTGGACTGAAGCTTTCTTT
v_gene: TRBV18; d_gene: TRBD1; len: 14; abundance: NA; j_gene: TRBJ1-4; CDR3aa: CASSLRQGNEKLFF; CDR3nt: TGTGCCAGCTCATTACGACAGGGTAATGAAAAACTGTTTTTT
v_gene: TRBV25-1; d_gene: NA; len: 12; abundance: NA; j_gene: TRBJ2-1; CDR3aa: CASSEVGSEQFF; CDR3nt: TGTGCCAGCAGTGAGGTAGGGAGTGAGCAGTTCTTC
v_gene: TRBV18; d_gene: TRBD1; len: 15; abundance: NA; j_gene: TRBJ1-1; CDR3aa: CASSPGGQGRTEAFF; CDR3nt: TGTGCCAGCTCACCAGGGGGACAGGGACGCACTGAAGCTTTCTTT
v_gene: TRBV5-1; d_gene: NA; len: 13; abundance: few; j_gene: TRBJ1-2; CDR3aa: CASSLAGNYGYTF; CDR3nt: TGCGCCAGCAGCTTGGCCGGGAACTATGGCTACACCTTC
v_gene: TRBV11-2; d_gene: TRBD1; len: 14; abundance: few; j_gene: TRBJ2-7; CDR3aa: CASSFFDRAYEQYF; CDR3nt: TGTGCCAGCAGCTTTTTCGACAGGGCGTATGAGCAGTACTTC
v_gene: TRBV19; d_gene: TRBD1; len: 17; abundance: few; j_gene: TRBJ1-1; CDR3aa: CASRPGTGDVVNTEAFF; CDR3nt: TGTGCCAGTAGACCCGGGACAGGGGATGTTGTGAACACTGAAGCTTTCTTT
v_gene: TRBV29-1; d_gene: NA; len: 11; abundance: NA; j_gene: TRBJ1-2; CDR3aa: CSVRDIQGYTF; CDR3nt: TGCAGCGTCCGGGACATTCAAGGCTACACCTTC
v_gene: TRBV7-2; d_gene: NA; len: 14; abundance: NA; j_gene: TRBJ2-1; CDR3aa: CASSPLPSANEQFF; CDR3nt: TGTGCCAGCAGCCCCCTACCTAGCGCAAATGAGCAGTTCTTC
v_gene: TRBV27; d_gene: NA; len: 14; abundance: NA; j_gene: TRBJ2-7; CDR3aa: CASSLDYLSYEQYF; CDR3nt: TGTGCCAGCAGTTTGGACTACCTCTCCTACGAGCAGTACTTC
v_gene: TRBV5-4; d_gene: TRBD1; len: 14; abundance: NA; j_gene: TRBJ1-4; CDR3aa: CASSLGQGTEKLFF; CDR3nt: TGTGCCAGCAGCTTAGGACAGGGTACTGAAAAACTGTTTTTT
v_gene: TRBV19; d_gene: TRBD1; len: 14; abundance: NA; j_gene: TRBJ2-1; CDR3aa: CASSATTGYNEQFF; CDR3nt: TGTGCCAGTAGTGCAACGACAGGGTACAATGAGCAGTTCTTC
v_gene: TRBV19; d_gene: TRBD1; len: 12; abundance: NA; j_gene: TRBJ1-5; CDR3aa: CASSQGGAPQHF; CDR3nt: TGTGCCAGTAGTCAAGGGGGCGCGCCCCAGCATTTT
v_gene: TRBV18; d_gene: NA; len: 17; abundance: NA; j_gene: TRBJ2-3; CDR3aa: CASSPPSGRPRPDTQYF; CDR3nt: TGTGCCAGCTCACCACCTAGCGGCCGACCGAGACCAGATACGCAGTATTTT
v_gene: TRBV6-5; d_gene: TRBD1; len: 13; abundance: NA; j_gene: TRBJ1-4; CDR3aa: CASSYNRGEKLFF; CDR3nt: TGTGCCAGCAGCTATAACAGGGGAGAAAAACTGTTTTTT
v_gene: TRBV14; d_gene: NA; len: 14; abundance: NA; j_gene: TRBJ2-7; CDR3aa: CASSPAALTYEQYF; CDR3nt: TGTGCCAGCTCACCTGCGGCGCTGACCTACGAGCAGTACTTC
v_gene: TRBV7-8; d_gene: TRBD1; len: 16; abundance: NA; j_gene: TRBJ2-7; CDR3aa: CASSPGTGLLSYEQYF; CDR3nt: TGTGCCAGCAGCCCCGGGACAGGCCTACTTTCCTACGAGCAGTACTTC
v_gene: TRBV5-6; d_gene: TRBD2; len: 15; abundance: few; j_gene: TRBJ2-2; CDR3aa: CASSSLSGRAGELFF; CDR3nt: TGTGCCAGCAGCTCGCTTAGCGGGAGGGCCGGGGAGCTGTTTTTT
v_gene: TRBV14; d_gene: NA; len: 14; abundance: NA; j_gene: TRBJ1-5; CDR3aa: CASSRQGSNQPQHF; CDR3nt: TGTGCCAGCAGCCGGCAGGGCAGCAATCAGCCCCAGCATTTT
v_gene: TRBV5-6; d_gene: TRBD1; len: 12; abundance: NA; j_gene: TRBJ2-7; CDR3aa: CASSSQGYEQYF; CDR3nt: TGTGCCAGCAGCTCACAGGGGTACGAGCAGTACTTC
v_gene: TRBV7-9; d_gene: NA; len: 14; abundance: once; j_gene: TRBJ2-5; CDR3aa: CASSRRGTQETQYF; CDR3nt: TGTGCCAGCAGCCGACGGGGGACTCAAGAGACCCAGTACTTC
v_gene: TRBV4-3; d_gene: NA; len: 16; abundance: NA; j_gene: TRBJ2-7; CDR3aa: CASSQFVEPSSYEQYF; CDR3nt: TGCGCCAGCAGCCAATTCGTTGAACCGAGCTCCTACGAGCAGTACTTC
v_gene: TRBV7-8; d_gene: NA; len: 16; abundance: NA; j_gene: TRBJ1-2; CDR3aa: CASSLALRQAPYGYTF; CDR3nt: TGTGCCAGCAGCTTAGCGCTTAGACAGGCGCCCTATGGCTACACCTTC
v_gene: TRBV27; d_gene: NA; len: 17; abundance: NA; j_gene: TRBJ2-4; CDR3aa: CASRVESGLLAKNIQYF; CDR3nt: TGTGCCAGCAGAGTGGAGTCAGGGCTTCTAGCCAAAAACATTCAGTACTTC
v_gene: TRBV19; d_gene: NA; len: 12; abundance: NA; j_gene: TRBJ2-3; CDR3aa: CASSGRTDTQYF; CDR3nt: TGTGCCAGTAGTGGGCGCACAGATACGCAGTATTTT
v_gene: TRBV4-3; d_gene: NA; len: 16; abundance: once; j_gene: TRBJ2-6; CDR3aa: CASSQVSGSGANVLTF; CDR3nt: TGCGCCAGCAGCCAAGTATCAGGGTCTGGGGCCAACGTCCTGACTTTC
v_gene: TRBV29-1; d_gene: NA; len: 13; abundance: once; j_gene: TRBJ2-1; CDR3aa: CSVDSSVYNEQFF; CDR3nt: TGCAGCGTTGACTCTAGCGTATACAATGAGCAGTTCTTC
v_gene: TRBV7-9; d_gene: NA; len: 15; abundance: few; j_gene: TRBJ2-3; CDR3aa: CASSLGATYTDTQYF; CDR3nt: TGTGCCAGCAGCTTAGGTGCCACCTACACAGATACGCAGTATTTT
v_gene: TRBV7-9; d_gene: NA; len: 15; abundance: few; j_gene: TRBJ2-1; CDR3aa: CASSLDGLPLGKQFF; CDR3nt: TGTGCCAGCAGCTTAGACGGGCTCCCCCTCGGGAAGCAGTTCTTC
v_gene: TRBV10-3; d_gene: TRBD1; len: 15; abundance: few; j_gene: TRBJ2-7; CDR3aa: CAISQGARSSYEQYF; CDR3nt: TGTGCCATCTCTCAGGGGGCGCGGTCCTCCTACGAGCAGTACTTC
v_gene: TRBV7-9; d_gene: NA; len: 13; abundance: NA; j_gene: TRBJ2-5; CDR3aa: CASVRVRGETQYF; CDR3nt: TGTGCCAGCGTAAGAGTTCGGGGAGAGACCCAGTACTTC
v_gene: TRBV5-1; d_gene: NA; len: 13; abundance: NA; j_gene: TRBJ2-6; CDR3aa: CASSSGGANVLTF; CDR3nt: TGCGCCAGCAGCTCGGGTGGGGCCAACGTCCTGACTTTC
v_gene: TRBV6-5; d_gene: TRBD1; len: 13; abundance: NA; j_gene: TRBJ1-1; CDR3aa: CASNYRGNTEAFF; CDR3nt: TGTGCCAGTAACTACAGGGGGAACACTGAAGCTTTCTTT
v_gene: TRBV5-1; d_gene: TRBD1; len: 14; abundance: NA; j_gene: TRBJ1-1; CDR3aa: CATSETGGTAEAFF; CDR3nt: TGCGCCACCAGCGAGACAGGGGGCACTGCTGAAGCTTTCTTT